Listed below are T cell receptor beta chains from one sample, sequenced in a study of blood T cell repertoires in COVID-19. Generated by immunoSEQ multiplex PCR, the TCRdb table keeps only in-frame clones and is missing some. The profile shows under 200,000 clones, over 75% of them singletons. The sample consisted of PBMCs or T cells enriched from blood (not recorded which). The receptors here all came from a man aged 45-65 years who had recovered from COVID-19. The conserved cysteine and the conserved F or W are not part of the CDR3 here. A D gene is named only where the DNA matches it firmly.

TRBJ2-3	TRBV5-1	.	ASSLDPGRPGDTQY
TRBJ1-3	TRBV5-1	.	ASSTGLSGNTIY
TRBJ2-6	TRBV19	TRBD1	AGNRGSPGANVLT
TRBJ2-7	TRBV19	TRBD1	ASSLFPTGLYEQY
TRBJ2-3	TRBV5-1	TRBD1	ASSSGQGGSDTQY
TRBJ2-3	TRBV10-3	.	AISEKDSPDTQY
TRBJ1-6	TRBV7-8	.	ASSLARSGSSYNSPLH
TRBJ2-1	TRBV7-9	.	ASSLGQGLEQF
TRBJ2-7	TRBV19	TRBD1	ASSIFVGQGSEQY
TRBJ2-7	TRBV5-1	.	ASIWGHASYEQY
TRBJ1-6	TRBV7-9	TRBD1	ASTDGTGISPLH
TRBJ1-6	TRBV27	.	ASSGRGGYNSPLH
TRBJ2-6	TRBV6-6	TRBD1	ASRPGQGQEFFSGANVLT
TRBJ2-6	TRBV5-1	.	ASSLEASSGANVLT
TRBJ2-2	TRBV11-3	TRBD2	ASSLDLASGRTGELF